This TCR beta chain was sequenced for a study of T cell clones after liver transplantation. For the study at large: Immunosuppression withdrawal was tried within 2 years after liver transplantation in this trial. Three of eight recipients were HCV-positive; others had non-autoimmune, non-viral indications.

This clone was counted a few times. Profiling relied on immunoSEQ multiplex PCR, and the TCRdb table lists in-frame clones only, not all of them. The repertoire holds tens of thousands of clones, approximately 87% seen once, with 2.5% to 3.5% in the top ten. Germline CDR1 is SGHTA and CDR2 is FQGNSA. J was trimmed by 4 bases and V by 5 bases; bases with no gene match: 7. The CDR3 contains 15 residues. This receptor was identified in a human patient who received a liver transplant. The T cells may partly be graft donor cells. This sample comprised CD4+ T cells from blood, obtained at the 22-month timepoint. V usage is TRBV7-2 and J usage is TRBJ2-5; 10 nucleotides match TRBD1. The CDR3 here is CASSRPGTGAETQYF. Written as DNA, the CDR3 is TGTGCCAGCAGCCGCCCAGGGACAGGGGCAGAGACCCAGTACTTC.